This T cell receptor beta chain derives from a study of T-cell reconstitution after alpha-beta-depleted transplantation in children. Study-level results: Several hundred expanded graft clones reportedly were the source of alpha-beta T cells about two months after transplant.

A remark on this clonotype: Its antigen is as yet unknown.

Per germline, CDR1 LGHDT and CDR2 YNNKEL (reference sequence). The CDR3 spans 15 residues. Trimming removed 0 bases from V and 8 bases from J; junction bases left unmatched: 7. This sample's TCRbeta library carried unique molecular identifier barcodes. TCRdb passed the PCR reads through MiXCR, listing each CDR3 protein once. The sample consists of 100,000 or so distinct CDR3 sequences, about 14% of them appearing once. The sequence came from a male patient between 2 and 10 years old who had a stem cell transplant for acute lymphoblastic leukemia, so the T cells may come from the graft donor. The chain uses TRBV3-1 and TRBJ2-1; 7 bases line up with TRBD2. This material consisted of PBMCs, mostly from graft donor cells, taken 180 days after TCRalphabeta/CD19-depleted stem cell transplant. The chain's CDR3 is CASSQETGGWDEQFF. The CDR3 bases are TGTGCCAGCAGCCAAGAAACGGGAGGATGGGATGAGCAGTTCTTC.